Here is one T cell receptor (beta chain) with its context. Method: immunoSEQ multiplex PCR; TCRdb's copy keeps in-frame clones and lacks some. Among about 15,000 clones listed, about nine tenths were seen once. Trimming cost V 0 bases and J 3 bases; bases outside gene matches: 11. The CDR3 covers 18 residues. Germline V CDR1 and CDR2: SGHRS, YFSETQ. This sample is drawn from a study of technical replicates of blood from several donors. The clonotype comes from a human donor in good health. Material: PBMCs. The chain uses TRBV5-1 and TRBJ2-7; 11 bases map to TRBD2. In DNA, the CDR3 is TGCGCCAGCAGCTTGGCAGCTAGTAGCGGGAGGGGGGGCTACGAGCAGTACTTC. Translation gives CASSLAASSGRGGYEQYF.